In its sample, the clone carrying this T cell receptor (beta chain) was seen a few times. This entry comes from a study of blood T cells in healthy people across ages. Between the trimmed V and J ends, which lost 5 bases and 8 bases, there was a span of 22 bases. The CDR3 is 15 residues long. CDR1 is SQVTM and CDR2 is ANQGSEA in the germline V gene. Primed by a sample-barcoded 5' primer and a J-beta primer mix, a second PCR proceeded for 7 to 11 cycles. Using its own MiXCR run on the 5' RACE reads, TCRdb lists one record per CDR3 protein. The sample records 800,000 or so distinct CDR3 sequences, around 25% being singletons. These sequences were also reported in another study, on T cells of mothers and their children.

Sequencing was carried out using blood. The chain links TRBV29-1 to TRBJ2-1; D tentatively reads TRBD1 or TRBD2 (5 bases each). This receptor was taken from a boy between 10 and 17 years old in good health. In DNA, the CDR3 is TGCAGCGTTCGCCGGGACCCCACTCCGTCGGATGAGCAGTTCTTC. It is translated as CSVRRDPTPSDEQFF.